The 14 T cell receptor beta chains reported below all come from one sample, sequenced in a study of tumor-infiltrating lymphocytes in primary liver carcinoma. TCR beta cDNA was prepared out of around 460 ng total RNA by means of a constant-region primer. Generation of the TCR beta libraries relied on three nested multiplex PCR rounds using slightly modified ARM-PCR. The first two PCR rounds, approximately 10 cycles each, used TRBV1-TRBV30 forward primers and a C-beta reverse primer. TCRdb passed the multiplex PCR reads through MiXCR, listing each CDR3 protein once. The sample includes about 22,000 distinct CDR3 sequences, more than 70% of them seen just once. Co-extracting RNA and DNA was done with roughly 17-31 mg of unsorted bulk tissue as input. The specimen was liver tumor tissue from sampling region 2. Subset here: tumor region T2, inferior pole. The receptors stem from a woman in her thirties with primary liver carcinoma and hepatitis B virus infection.

This clonotype has a count of ten or more. The V gene is TRBV11-2, the J gene TRBJ2-3; D is undetermined. Germline V CDR1 and CDR2: SGHAT, FQNNGV. The ends were cut back, 3 bases at V and 0 bases at J, with 10 bases in the middle. The CDR3 is 15 residues long. DNA for the CDR3: TGTGCCAGCAGCTTTCAGGCTTCTAGCACAGATACGCAGTATTTT. Translating it yields CASSFQASSTDTQYF.

V and J are TRBV11-3 and TRBJ2-1, with D possibly TRBD1 on 5 matching bases. The V gene lost 6 bases and the J gene lost 3 bases, with 15 bases spanning the gap. This CDR3 contains 15 residues. The germline CDR1 and CDR2 sequences are SGHNT and YENEEA. The CDR3 nucleotides read TGTGCCAGCAGATTCAGGGCCCGCTTCTACAATGAGCAGTTCTTC. This gives the protein CASRFRARFYNEQFF. The whole variable domain, remainder taken from reference TRBV11-3 and TRBJ2-1, is EAGVVQSPRYKIIEKKQPVAFWCNPISGHNTLYWYLQNLGQGPELLIRYENEEAVDDSQLPKDRFSAERLKGVDSTLKIQPAELGDSAVYLCASRFRARFYNEQFFGPGTRLTVL.

As to this clonotype: The final CDR3 position lacks the conserved phenylalanine or tryptophan, pointing to a likely read error. The CDR3 region is CASCYKDISSYEQYS. In nucleotides, the CDR3 is TGTGCCAGCTGTTACAAGGACATCAGCTCCTACGAGCAGTACTCC. The gene calls are TRBV6-5 and TRBJ2-7; D may be TRBD1 (5 bases). CDR1 and CDR2 from the germline V gene are MNHEY and SVGAGI. The CDR3 is 15 residues long.

This chain connects TRBV11-2 to TRBJ2-1; 8 positions match TRBD2. CDR1 SGHAT and CDR2 FQNNGV come from the germline V gene. The length of the CDR3 is 14 residues. The ends lost 9 bases at V and 9 bases at J; junction bases unmatched: 13. For the CDR3, the DNA is TGTGCCAGTAACCTCTTAGCGGGAAGGGGTGAGCAGTTCTTC. Amino acid sequence: CASNLLAGRGEQFF.

To note about this clonotype: A read error may produce the germline difference seen at one junction end. The chain employs TRBV4-3 and TRBJ2-1; D perhaps matches TRBD2 (6 bases). The CDR3 runs 16 residues. CDR1 and CDR2 from the germline V gene are LGHNA and YSLEER. The CDR3 DNA is TGCGCCAACAGCCAAGATGCGGGATGCTTCTACAATGAGCAGTTCTTC. Residues: CANSQDAGCFYNEQFF.

This clonotype showed up just a few times. A much larger clone is a single base away; this may be a read error. This sequence joins TRBV4-2 and TRBJ2-1; maybe TRBD1 (5 bases). In germline, CDR1 is LGHNA, CDR2 YNFKEQ. The CDR3 is made up of 13 amino acids. The V gene lost 0 bases and the J gene lost 9 bases, with 9 bases spanning the gap. As DNA, the CDR3 is TGTGCCAGCAGCCAAGATTGGGGCAGTGAGCAGTTCTTC. Its protein is CASSQDWGSEQFF.

The V gene is TRBV10-3, the J gene TRBJ2-1; D remains unclear. V dropped 1 base and J dropped 7 bases, with 11 bases sitting between them. The CDR3 is 14 amino acids. Germline V CDR1 and CDR2: ENHRY, SYGVKD. The CDR3 here is CAISEFSSSNEQFF. For the CDR3, the DNA is TGTGCCATCAGTGAGTTTTCTAGTTCGAATGAGCAGTTCTTC.

The rearrangement links TRBV7-9 to TRBJ2-1, with 12 positions matching TRBD2. The V gene end was trimmed by 9 bases and the J gene end by 12 bases; junction bases not matched to a gene: 12. The CDR3 is 14 residues long. Germline V gene data show CDR1 as SEHNR and CDR2 as FQNEAQ (reference sequence). In DNA, the CDR3 is TGTGCCAGTGGCTTAGATCTAGCGGGAGGGATGCAGTTCTTC. Residues: CASGLDLAGGMQFF.

A note on this clonotype: The junction shows a germline mismatch at one end, possibly a read error. The gene calls are TRBV6-5 and TRBJ2-2; 8 nucleotides line up with TRBD1. This CDR3 is 15 amino acids long. The germline V gene has CDR1 MNHEY and CDR2 SVGAGI. CDR3 loop: CASSPRTGFTREPFF. In DNA, the CDR3 is TGTGCCAGTAGTCCGCGGACAGGGTTCACCAGGGAGCCGTTTTTT.

Regarding this clonotype: A read error may explain this, as a much larger clone is one base away. The genes are TRBV11-3 and TRBJ2-5; D gene unclear. CDR1 and CDR2 (germline): SGHNT, YENEEA. The CDR3 runs 12 residues. This CDR3 reads CVSSLDTETRYF. The CDR3 nucleotides are TGTGTCAGCAGCTTAGACACAGAGACCCGGTACTTC.

The chain uses TRBV5-1 and TRBJ2-5; D is possibly TRBD2 (5 bases). The CDR3 is 22 amino acids. Deletions cut 0 bases from V and 4 bases from J, with 34 bases between. The germline CDR1 and CDR2 sequences are SGHRS and YFSETQ. CDR3 amino acids: CASSLAPTSATGLWEKRETQYF. CDR3 in DNA: TGCGCCAGCAGCTTGGCCCCGACCAGCGCCACCGGGTTGTGGGAGAAGAGAGAGACCCAGTACTTC.

Turning to this clonotype: The junction departs from germline at one end; a sequencing error may be responsible. This chain joins TRBV28 and TRBJ2-2; tentative D call: TRBD2 (6 bases). CDR1 and CDR2 (germline): MDHEN, SYDVKM. The CDR3 has 16 residues. CDR3 region: CDSSLYGRENTGELFF. CDR3 sequence (DNA): TGTGACAGCAGTCTATACGGGAGAGAGAACACCGGGGAGCTGTTTTTT. Complete variable domain (other parts from reference TRBV28 and TRBJ2-2): DVKVTQSSRYLVKRTGEKVFLECVQDMDHENMFWYRQDPGLGLRLIYFSYDVKMKEKGDIPEGYSVSREKKERFSLILESASTNQTSMYLCDSSLYGRENTGELFFGEGSRLTVL.

This clonotype is a singleton in its sample. The CDR3 protein is CSVRDTTGRNIQYF. DNA for the CDR3: TGCAGCGTTAGGGACACAACGGGGCGAAACATTCAGTACTTC. The chain links TRBV29-1 to TRBJ2-4, with D perhaps matching TRBD1 (6 bases). With 5 bases removed from V and 6 bases from J, the gap between germline ends came to 17 bases. The CDR3 contains 14 residues. Germline CDR1 is SQVTM and CDR2 is ANQGSEA. Filled out from reference TRBV29-1 and TRBJ2-4, the complete variable domain reads SAVISQKPSRDICQRGTSLTIQCQVDSQVTMMFWYRQQPGQSLTLIATANQGSEATYESGFVIDKFPISRPNLTFSTLTVSNMSPEDSSIYLCSVRDTTGRNIQYFGAGTRLSVL.

On this clonotype: At one of its ends the junction is not consistent with the germline gene, which may arise from a read error. The chain links TRBV6-1 to TRBJ1-5, with TRBD1 identical over 7 bases. CDR3 length: 16 amino acids. From germline, CDR1 is MNHNS and CDR2 SASEGT. CDR3 in amino acids: CASSEQGSVPGQPRHF. Written as DNA, the CDR3 is TGTGCCAGTAGTGAACAGGGGAGCGTCCCCGGTCAGCCCCGGCATTTT.